Presented here are 24 T cell receptor beta chains from one specimen sequenced in a study of CD8+CD57+ T cells in acquired aplastic anemia. Genomic DNA was employed as the template in profiling TCR beta VDJ and CDR3. TCRdb re-derived calls from the reads in MiXCR, one entry per CDR3 protein. Of 250,000 to 350,000 distinct CDR3 sequences in the sample, under 60% were seen once. Whoever was chosen for sequencing had shown CD8+CD57+ cell expansion by flow cytometry. Material: sorted CD4+, CD8+, or CD8+CD57+ T cells (not recorded which) from PBMCs. The source of these receptors is a human donor with aplastic anemia.

This clonotype has a count of ten or more. The DNA for the CDR3 is TGCGCCAGCAGCCCTTTTAGCGGGAGGGCAGTCAATGAGCAGTTCTTC. As protein: CASSPFSGRAVNEQFF. This chain connects TRBV4-1 to TRBJ2-1; 11 bases match TRBD2. This CDR3 is 16 amino acids long. Germline lookup yields CDR1 MGHRA and CDR2 YSYEKL. V was pared by 4 bases and J by 6 bases, with 8 bases of the junction left unmatched.

The sample holds many counts of this clonotype. The V gene is TRBV6-1, the J gene TRBJ1-1; no firm D call. The CDR3 consists of 11 residues. Trimming pared 7 bases from V and 1 base from J, leaving 4 bases between. The germline CDR1 and CDR2 sequences are MNHNS and SASEGT. The CDR3 region has the DNA TGTGCCAGCAAGTCGAACACTGAAGCTTTCTTT. This gives the protein CASKSNTEAFF.

This clonotype is medium-sized in the sample. The CDR3 here is CASSVRDYEQYF. DNA of the CDR3: TGTGCCAGCAGTGTGAGGGACTACGAGCAGTACTTC. The rearrangement links TRBV2 to TRBJ2-7; the D gene is possibly TRBD2 (5 bases). Germline lookup yields CDR1 SNHLY and CDR2 FYNNEI. CDR3 size: 12 residues. Trimming took off 4 bases at V and 3 bases at J, with 7 bases between the two ends.

A note on this clonotype: The junction and the germline gene differ at one end; a read error may be behind it. This chain's CDR3 is CASSLGLGNYEQYF. The CDR3 nucleotides are TGTGCCAGCAGTTTGGGACTCGGAAACTACGAGCAGTACTTC. The chain employs TRBV10-3 and TRBJ2-7; a possible D gene is TRBD2 (6 bases). This CDR3 contains 14 residues. Germline V CDR1 and CDR2: ENHRY, SYGVKD.

The chain uses TRBV6-5 and TRBJ1-6, with TRBD1 as a possible D gene (5 bases). The CDR3 sequence is 13 residues long. With 6 bases removed from V and 9 bases from J, the gap between germline ends came to 12 bases. Germline V gene lookup returns CDR1 MNHEY and CDR2 SVGAGI. Here the CDR3 DNA reads TGTGCCAGCAGGATCAGGGCGAGTTCACCCCTCCACTTT. Protein product: CASRIRASSPLHF.

In this sample, this clonotype turned up many times. The gene calls are TRBV9 and TRBJ2-3, with D possibly being TRBD2 (5 bases). Germline V gene sequence: CDR1 SGDLS, CDR2 YYNGEE. The CDR3 length is 16 residues. V was cut by 0 bases and J by 1 base, with 12 bases left in between. CDR3 region: CASSVGIPRGTDTQYF. The CDR3 DNA reads TGTGCCAGCAGCGTAGGAATCCCGCGGGGCACAGATACGCAGTATTTT.

This clonotype came up a few times. The chain couples TRBV20-1 to TRBJ2-5, with D uncertain. With 6 bases removed from V and 9 bases from J, the gap between germline ends came to 11 bases. CDR1 DFQATT and CDR2 SNEGSKA come from the germline V gene (reference sequence). This CDR3 is built from 10 residues. In DNA form, the CDR3 reads TGCAGTGCCCAAACCGCGGCCCAGTACTTC. Protein sequence: CSAQTAAQYF.

Ten or more counts support this clonotype. V usage is TRBV19 and J usage is TRBJ1-3; D is possibly TRBD1 (6 bases). Looked up from germline, CDR1 is LNHDA and CDR2 is SQIVND (reference sequence). This CDR3 has 16 amino acids. Trimming left V 5 bases short and J 0 bases short, with 14 bases between. Here the CDR3 DNA reads TGTGCCAGTAGTTTCCAGACAGGCCGCTCTGGAAACACCATATATTTT. Protein product: CASSFQTGRSGNTIYF.

The chain joins TRBV11-2 to TRBJ1-2; unclear D gene. CDR3 length: 11 amino acids. Germline CDR1 reads SGHAT; CDR2 reads FQNNGV. Trimming took 5 bases from V and 8 from J, leaving 9 bases between them. The CDR3 here is CASSHIRGYTF. In DNA, the CDR3 is TGTGCCAGCAGCCATATACGGGGCTACACCTTC.

This clonotype came up many times. The genes are TRBV2 and TRBJ1-4; 8 nucleotides align to TRBD1. Germline CDR1 and CDR2: SNHLY and FYNNEI. The CDR3 runs 14 residues. The ends lost 3 bases at V and 7 bases at J; junction bases unmatched: 4. CDR3 coding DNA: TGTGCCAGCAGTGATAACAGGGGGGCTGAAAAACTGTTTTTT. This translates into CASSDNRGAEKLFF.

This sequence joins TRBV28 and TRBJ2-3; 7 bases fit TRBD2. Germline V gene data show CDR1 as MDHEN and CDR2 as SYDVKM. The ends lost 6 bases at V and 0 bases at J; junction bases unmatched: 9. The CDR3 totals 16 residues. The CDR3 DNA is TGTGCCAGCAGCCCCGAGGGTAGCGGGAGCACAGATACGCAGTATTTT. The encoded protein is CASSPEGSGSTDTQYF. Using reference TRBV28 and TRBJ2-3 for the parts outside the CDR3, the full variable domain is DVKVTQSSRYLVKRTGEKVFLECVQDMDHENMFWYRQDPGLGLRLIYFSYDVKMKEKGDIPEGYSVSREKKERFSLILESASTNQTSMYLCASSPEGSGSTDTQYFGPGTRLTVL.

V gene TRBV24-1 combines with J gene TRBJ2-7; a weak D match, TRBD2 (6 bases). From germline, CDR1 is KGHDR and CDR2 SFDVKD. This CDR3 contains 13 residues. V was clipped by 0 bases and J by 6 bases, with 8 bases between them. The CDR3 DNA sequence: TGTGCCACCAGTGATTTGAGTAGCGGCGAGCAGTACTTC. Its protein is CATSDLSSGEQYF.

This clonotype was detected ten times or more. This chain links TRBV20-1 with TRBJ1-2; no reliable D call. Germline assignment: CDR1 DFQATT and CDR2 SNEGSKA (reference sequence). The V and J ends lost 3 bases and 0 bases respectively, with 11 bases between them. There are 14 residues in the CDR3. The CDR3 DNA is TGCAGTGCTAGTCGATCGGGTTCTAACTATGGCTACACCTTC. It translates to CSASRSGSNYGYTF.

The chain joins TRBV7-9 to TRBJ1-2; no clear D. The ends were cut back, 5 bases at V and 2 bases at J, with 12 bases in the middle. The CDR3 covers 14 residues. Germline V CDR1 and CDR2: SEHNR, FQNEAQ (reference sequence). The CDR3 nucleotides are TGTGCCAGCAGCGCACGGGAGGGCAACTATGGCTACACCTTC. Amino acids: CASSAREGNYGYTF.

This clonotype was seen at least ten times. The chain uses TRBV6-5 and TRBJ2-5; tentative D call: TRBD2 (6 bases). The ends were cut back, 7 bases at V and 5 bases at J, with 20 bases in the middle. Germline V gives CDR1 MNHEY, CDR2 SVGAGI. The CDR3 is made up of 15 amino acids. The CDR3 reads CASTSGGTAGETQYF. CDR3 coding DNA: TGTGCCAGCACCTCCGGGGGAACGGCGGGGGAGACCCAGTACTTC.

This clonotype was observed at least ten times. This chain links TRBV9 with TRBJ1-1; a weak D match, TRBD1 (6 bases). Between the trimmed V and J ends, which lost 3 bases and 1 base, there was a span of 10 bases. The CDR3 sequence is 14 residues long. Germline-derived CDR1 and CDR2 are SGDLS and YYNGEE. The CDR3 region has the DNA TGTGCCAGCAGCGCGACAGGACAGAACACTGAAGCTTTCTTT. Its translation is CASSATGQNTEAFF.

This clonotype was seen at least ten times. The genes are TRBV9 and TRBJ2-3; D is perhaps TRBD2 (6 bases). Between the trimmed V and J ends, which lost 4 bases and 8 bases, there was a span of 23 bases. Germline V gene sequence: CDR1 SGDLS, CDR2 YYNGEE. The CDR3 extends over 16 amino acids. In nucleotides, the CDR3 is TGTGCCAGCAGCTCCAAGGAGGGCCGCCCACTGGGTACGCAGTATTTT. It translates to CASSSKEGRPLGTQYF.

The chain recombines TRBV6-5 with TRBJ1-6, with a possible D match to TRBD1 (5 bases). CDR1 is MNHEY and CDR2 is SVGAGI in the germline V gene. V lost 10 bases to trimming and J lost 7 bases, with 11 bases between them. The CDR3 runs to 12 residues. The CDR3 spells CATWDLNSPLHF. The CDR3 region has the DNA TGTGCCACCTGGGACCTCAATTCACCCCTCCACTTT.

This clonotype was found many times. The chain uses TRBV29-1 and TRBJ1-1; D not resolved. CDR1 and CDR2 from the germline V gene are SQVTM and ANQGSEA. Trimming took 4 bases from V and 4 from J, leaving 13 bases between them. There are 13 residues in the CDR3. Written as DNA, the CDR3 is TGCAGCGTTGTATTGACACCCCTCACTGAAGCTTTCTTT. It encodes CSVVLTPLTEAFF.

J is TRBJ2-7 and V is TRBV19, with 8 bases aligning to TRBD1. CDR1 is LNHDA, CDR2 SQIVND, per germline (reference sequence). The CDR3 contains 13 residues. The V segment lost 2 bases and the J segment 6 bases; nucleotides outside the gene matches: 3. The CDR3 reads CASSIQGAGEQYF. In nucleotides, the CDR3 is TGTGCCAGTAGTATACAGGGGGCAGGCGAGCAGTACTTC.

Ten or more counts support this clonotype. The V gene is TRBV20-1, the J gene TRBJ2-5; 9 nucleotides match TRBD2. In germline, CDR1 is DFQATT, CDR2 SNEGSKA (reference sequence). The CDR3 totals 14 residues. V was pared by 6 bases and J by 7 bases, with 12 bases of the junction left unmatched. Here the CDR3 reads CSAVQAGGPRTQYF. The CDR3 nucleotides read TGCAGTGCGGTCCAGGCGGGGGGGCCTCGGACCCAGTACTTC.

In its sample, this clonotype was seen a few times. V and J are TRBV10-3 and TRBJ2-7; 8 bases agree with TRBD1. Germline CDR1 reads ENHRY; CDR2 reads SYGVKD. V lost 3 bases, J lost 3 bases, and 13 bases stayed unmatched. The CDR3 totals 17 residues. CDR3 nucleotides: TGTGCCATCAGTGAATCCCTACTGGGACAGGCAAGCTACGAGCAGTACTTC. This gives the protein CAISESLLGQASYEQYF.

This clonotype was found many times. This chain uses TRBV6-1 with TRBJ1-2, with D perhaps matching TRBD1 (5 bases). The germline V gene has CDR1 MNHNS and CDR2 SASEGT. The V and J ends lost 6 bases and 8 bases respectively, with 13 bases between them. The CDR3 is 12 amino acids. The CDR3 coding sequence is TGTGCCAGCAGGACAGCCCAGGGCGGCTACACCTTC. It specifies CASRTAQGGYTF.

The V gene is TRBV10-3, the J gene TRBJ2-5, with 8 nucleotides matching TRBD2. This CDR3 has 18 amino acids. In germline, CDR1 is ENHRY, CDR2 SYGVKD. V was clipped by 4 bases and J by 5 bases; unmatched bases: 18. The CDR3 DNA reads as TGTGCCATCAGTGTCATAGGGGACGTAGCGGGGAGGATGGAGACCCAGTACTTC. Translated: CAISVIGDVAGRMETQYF.